Below are 8 T cell receptor beta chains sequenced from a single sample in a study of response to subunit inactivated influenza vaccine. Via MiXCR, TCRdb re-called the RT-PCR reads, giving one row per CDR3 protein. The sample includes 200,000 to 300,000 distinct CDR3 sequences, 12% seen only once; the top ten take 7.8%. The sample here was non-naive T cells sorted from PBMCs, taken 14 to 15 days before vaccination. The receptors were sampled from a man over 45 who received an inactivated influenza vaccine.

The chain recombines TRBV18 with TRBJ2-1; the D gene is possibly TRBD1 (6 bases). Germline V gene lookup returns CDR1 KGHSH and CDR2 LQKENI. This CDR3 region has 15 residues. Trimming left V 1 base short and J 9 bases short, with 16 bases between. The CDR3 reads CASSPLIGTRGEQFF. Written as DNA, the CDR3 is TGTGCCAGCTCACCACTAATCGGGACAAGGGGTGAGCAGTTCTTC.

This chain links TRBV12-3 or TRBV12-4 with TRBJ2-1; the D is unclear. CDR3 size: 16 residues. Trimming took off 3 bases at V and 0 bases at J, with 12 bases between the two ends. This CDR3 is CASSFADPSSYNEQFF. CDR3 coding DNA: TGTGCCAGCAGTTTCGCGGACCCGAGCTCCTACAATGAGCAGTTCTTC.

This clonotype showed up just a few times. The chain recombines TRBV15 with TRBJ1-1; weak D call: TRBD1 (5 bases). CDR1 LNHNV and CDR2 YYDKDF come from the germline V gene (reference sequence). Trimming shortened V by 3 bases and J by 2 bases, and 10 bases separated the two germline ends. The CDR3 extends over 14 amino acids. The chain's CDR3 is CATSSGGANTEAFF. The CDR3, as DNA: TGTGCCACCAGCAGCGGCGGGGCTAACACTGAAGCTTTCTTT.

This clonotype appeared a few times. The chain employs TRBV5-1 and TRBJ1-6, with D uncertain. Trimming removed 0 bases from V and 11 bases from J, with 6 bases in between. Looked up from germline, CDR1 is SGHRS and CDR2 is YFSETQ. The CDR3 length is 12 residues. DNA of the CDR3: TGCGCCAGCAGCTTGGAACGTACACCCCTCCACTTT. Residues: CASSLERTPLHF. Full variable domain (outside the CDR3, taken from reference TRBV5-1 and TRBJ1-6): KAGVTQTPRYLIKTRGQQVTLSCSPISGHRSVSWYQQTPGQGLQFLFEYFSETQRNKGNFPGRFSGRQFSNSRSEMNVSTLELGDSALYLCASSLERTPLHFGNGTRLTVT.

The V call is TRBV20-1, the J call TRBJ2-7; D is perhaps TRBD2 (7 bases). Germline CDR1 and CDR2: DFQATT and SNEGSKA (reference sequence). The CDR3 contains 12 residues. The ends were cut back, 7 bases at V and 5 bases at J, with 15 bases in the middle. CDR3 bases: TGCAGTGGGTCGGGGGGCCCTCACGAGCAGTACTTC. Its protein product is CSGSGGPHEQYF.

This clonotype showed up just a few times. The chain has TRBV24-1 and TRBJ1-3, with D hard to call. Germline V gives CDR1 KGHDR, CDR2 SFDVKD. V was pared by 1 base and J by 3 bases, with 18 bases between. The CDR3 consists of 18 residues. CDR3 protein: CATSDFSSVLLVGNTIYF. The CDR3, as DNA: TGTGCCACCAGTGATTTCAGTTCGGTCCTCCTCGTTGGAAACACCATATATTTT.

Only a few counts were recorded for this clonotype. The chain recombines TRBV12-3 or TRBV12-4 with TRBJ2-4, with D perhaps matching TRBD1 (5 bases). The germline V and J ends were trimmed by 2 bases and 3 bases, with 11 bases remaining between them. This CDR3 region has 15 residues. CDR3 sequence: CASSLTGQGKNIQYF. CDR3 nucleotides: TGTGCCAGCAGTTTAACGGGTCAGGGCAAAAACATTCAGTACTTC.

This clonotype was seen only a few times. V gene TRBV7-2 combines with J gene TRBJ2-7; D gene unclear. The CDR3 totals 15 residues. Germline CDR1 reads SGHTA; CDR2 reads FQGNSA. The V gene lost 1 base and the J gene lost 2 bases, with 12 bases spanning the gap. This CDR3 reads CASSLGMGIAYEQYF. The CDR3 DNA follows: TGTGCCAGCAGCTTAGGGATGGGGATAGCCTACGAGCAGTACTTC.